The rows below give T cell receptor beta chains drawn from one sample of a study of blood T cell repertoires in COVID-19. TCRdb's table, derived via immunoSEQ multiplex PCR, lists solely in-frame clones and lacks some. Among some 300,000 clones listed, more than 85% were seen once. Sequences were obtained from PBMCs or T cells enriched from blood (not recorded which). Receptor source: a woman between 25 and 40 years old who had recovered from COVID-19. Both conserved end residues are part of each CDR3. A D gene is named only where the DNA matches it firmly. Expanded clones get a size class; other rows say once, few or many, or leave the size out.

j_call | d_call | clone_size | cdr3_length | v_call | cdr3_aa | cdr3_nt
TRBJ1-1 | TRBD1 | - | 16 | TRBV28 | CASSSSPGQKNTEAFF | TGTGCCAGCAGTTCATCTCCGGGACAGAAGAACACTGAAGCTTTCTTT
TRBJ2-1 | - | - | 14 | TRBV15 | CATSRDRLGDEQFF | TGTGCCACCAGCAGAGATCGTCTAGGCGATGAGCAGTTCTTC
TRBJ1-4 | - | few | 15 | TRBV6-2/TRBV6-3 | CASSYSKQGPEKLFF | TGTGCCAGCAGTTACTCGAAACAGGGACCTGAAAAACTGTTTTTT
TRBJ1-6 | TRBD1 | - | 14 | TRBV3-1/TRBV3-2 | CASSYRTGDSPLHF | TGTGCCAGCAGCTACCGGACAGGGGACTCACCCCTCCACTTT
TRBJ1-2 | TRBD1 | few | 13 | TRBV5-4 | CASRPQGAHGYTF | TGTGCCAGCAGACCACAGGGGGCGCATGGCTACACCTTC
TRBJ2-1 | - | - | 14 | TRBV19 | CATARGTSYNEQFF | TGTGCCACCGCCAGGGGAACCTCCTACAATGAGCAGTTCTTC
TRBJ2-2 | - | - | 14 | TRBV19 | CASSTDTNTGELFF | TGTGCCAGTAGTACGGACACGAACACCGGGGAGCTGTTTTTT
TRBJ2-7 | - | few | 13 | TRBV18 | CASSWTEAYEQYF | TGTGCCAGCTCATGGACAGAGGCCTACGAGCAGTACTTC
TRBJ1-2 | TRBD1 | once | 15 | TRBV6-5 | CASSYSRDSNYGYTF | TGTGCCAGCAGTTACTCGAGGGACAGCAACTATGGCTACACCTTC
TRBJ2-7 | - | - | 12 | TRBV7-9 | CASSLSSYEQYF | TGTGCCAGCAGCTTATCGAGCTACGAGCAGTACTTC
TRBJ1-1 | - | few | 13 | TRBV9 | CASGTKQGTEAFF | TGTGCCAGCGGAACAAAACAGGGAACTGAAGCTTTCTTT
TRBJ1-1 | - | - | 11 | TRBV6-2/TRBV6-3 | CASSSKRLAFF | TGTGCCAGCAGTAGCAAACGACTGGCTTTCTTT
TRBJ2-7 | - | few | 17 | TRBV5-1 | CASSLGLTPTSSYEQYF | TGCGCCAGCAGCTTGGGGTTAACTCCTACGAGTTCCTACGAGCAGTACTTC
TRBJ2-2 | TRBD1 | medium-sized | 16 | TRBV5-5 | CASSLASGQLTGELFF | TGTGCCAGCAGCTTGGCGTCGGGACAGCTCACCGGGGAGCTGTTTTTT
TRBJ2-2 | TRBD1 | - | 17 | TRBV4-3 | CASSQDWGTGLAGELFF | TGCGCCAGCAGCCAAGATTGGGGGACAGGGCTTGCCGGGGAGCTGTTTTTT
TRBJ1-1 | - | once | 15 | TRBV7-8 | CASSPTLTGLGEAFF | TGTGCCAGCAGCCCGACCCTTACAGGGCTCGGTGAAGCTTTCTTT
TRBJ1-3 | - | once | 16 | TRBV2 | CASSEGSPSSGNTIYF | TGTGCCAGCAGTGAAGGGTCTCCGAGCTCTGGAAACACCATATATTTT
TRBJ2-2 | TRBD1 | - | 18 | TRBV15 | CATSRPPRGTGTVGELFF | TGTGCCACCAGCAGACCTCCCCGAGGGACAGGGACAGTTGGGGAGCTGTTTTTT
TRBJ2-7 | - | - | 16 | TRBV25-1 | CASSDPARGVDYEQYF | TGTGCCAGCAGTGATCCGGCCAGGGGGGTTGATTACGAGCAGTACTTC
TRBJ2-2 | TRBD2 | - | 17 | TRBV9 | CASSVASGGAWSGELFF | TGTGCCAGCAGCGTAGCTAGCGGGGGGGCCTGGTCCGGGGAGCTGTTTTTT
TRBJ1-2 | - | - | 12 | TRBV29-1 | CSAPTGSYGYTF | TGCAGCGCACCCACCGGGAGCTATGGCTACACCTTC
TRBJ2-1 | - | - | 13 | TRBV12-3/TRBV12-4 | CASNSQGYNEQFF | TGTGCCAGCAATAGTCAGGGCTACAATGAGCAGTTCTTC
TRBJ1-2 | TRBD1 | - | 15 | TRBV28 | CASSELGQGGYGYTF | TGTGCCAGCAGTGAGCTGGGGCAGGGGGGCTATGGCTACACCTTC
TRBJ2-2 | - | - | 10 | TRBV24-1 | CATSPGELFF | TGTGCCACAAGCCCCGGGGAGCTGTTTTTT
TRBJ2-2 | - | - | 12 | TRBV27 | CAVRRGTGELFF | TGTGCCGTCCGTAGGGGGACCGGGGAGCTGTTTTTT